Each of the 31 T cell receptor beta chains below was sequenced from the same sample in a study of T cell responses to AZD1222 COVID-19 vaccine (dated by TCRdb to about 2021). Receptor libraries were prepared by the immunoSEQ multiplex PCR assay. TCRdb retrieved this table from immuneACCESS and kept in-frame rearrangements only. Not all clones are present; in checked studies, unresolved V genes account for under half, and no reason is known for the remainder. In this sample the table shows 120,000 to 150,000 clones, about 92% of which occur a single time. The top ten clonotypes cover less than 1% of the sample. What this sample's time point label stands for: baseline before first vaccination. The sample's treatment or condition label, decoded: meningococcal conjugate vaccine given as trial control. The sample was peripheral blood, taken on day 0 of MenACWY control vaccination. The receptor set was obtained from an adult in good health.

In DNA, the CDR3 is TGTGCCACCAGCAGAGGGGCCGGGACAGCGAACACCGGGGAGCTGTTTTTT. Translation gives CATSRGAGTANTGELFF. This chain joins TRBV15 and TRBJ2-2; 7 bases fit TRBD1. CDR3 length: 17 amino acids. CDR1 is LNHNV and CDR2 is YYDKDF in the germline V gene (reference sequence). J lost 0 bases, V lost 1 base, and 5 bases had no gene match.

The chain carries TRBV9 and TRBJ1-2, with D unclear. Germline V gene lookup returns CDR1 SGDLS and CDR2 YYNGEE. V gave up 0 bases and J gave up 1 base, with 13 bases separating them. This CDR3 is built from 16 residues. The CDR3 nucleotides are TGTGCCAGCAGCGTAGAGTTGAGGGCTAATAACTATGGCTACACCTTC. This gives the protein CASSVELRANNYGYTF. The whole variable domain, remainder taken from reference TRBV9 and TRBJ1-2, is DSGVTQTPKHLITATGQRVTLRCSPRSGDLSVYWYQQSLDQGLQFLIQYYNGEERAKGNILERFSAQQFPDLHSELNLSSLELGDSALYFCASSVELRANNYGYTFGSGTRLTVV.

The V call is TRBV6-6, the J call TRBJ2-7, with D perhaps TRBD1 (6 bases). CDR3 length equals 17 residues. Germline assignment: CDR1 MNHNY and CDR2 SVGAGI (reference sequence). V shed 5 bases and J shed 3 bases, with 23 bases lying between them. The CDR3 DNA is TGTGCCAGCAGTCAGGTATATGGGACATTGAAGATCTACGAGCAGTACTTC. It encodes CASSQVYGTLKIYEQYF.

J is TRBJ2-5 and V is TRBV13, with a tentative D call TRBD1 (5 bases). This CDR3 contains 13 residues. CDR1 and CDR2 (germline): PRHDT, FYEKMQ (reference sequence). Trimming removed 3 bases at V and 2 bases at J, with 7 bases between. The CDR3 DNA reads as TGTGCCAGCAGCTTCAGGGTTCAAGAGACCCAGTACTTC. Its protein product is CASSFRVQETQYF.

The chain has TRBV30 and TRBJ1-4; D unclear. V was shortened by 2 bases and J by 6 bases, with 16 bases between the two germline ends. Per germline, CDR1 GTSNPN and CDR2 SVGIG (reference sequence). CDR3 length: 15 residues. CDR3 region: CAWSPRAGGDEKLFF. CDR3 sequence (DNA): TGTGCCTGGAGTCCCCGGGCCGGAGGAGATGAAAAACTGTTTTTT.

This chain links TRBV21-1 with TRBJ1-1; the table's TRBD1 call for D was not verified on the DNA. TRBV21-1 is described as a pseudogene. The CDR3 totals 17 residues. CDR3 sequence reads: CASSSRDRDRGVTEAFF. CDR3 in DNA: TGTGCCAGCAGCAGTCGGGACAGGGACAGGGGGGTGACTGAAGCTTTCTTT.

The chain carries TRBV11-2 and TRBJ2-7; TRBD2 agrees at 7 bases. There are 15 residues in the CDR3. CDR1 is SGHAT and CDR2 is FQNNGV in the germline V gene. J lost 4 bases, V lost 0 bases, and 6 bases had no gene match. In DNA form, the CDR3 reads TGTGCCAGCAGCTTAGATTGCGGGGGTGGGTACGAGCAGTACTTC. Translation: CASSLDCGGGYEQYF. Together with reference TRBV11-2 and TRBJ2-7, the CDR3 gives the full variable domain: EAGVAQSPRYKIIEKRQSVAFWCNPISGHATLYWYQQILGQGPKLLIQFQNNGVVDDSQLPKDRFSAERLKGVDSTLKIQPAKLEDSAVYLCASSLDCGGGYEQYFGPGTRLTVT.

This rearrangement joins TRBV27 to TRBJ2-6; D uncertain. This CDR3 is 15 amino acids long. Trimming left V 2 bases short and J 1 base short, with 6 bases between. Per the germline V gene, CDR1 is MNHEY and CDR2 is SMNVEV (reference sequence). CDR3 sequence reads: CASSLLGSGANVLTF. CDR3 sequence (DNA): TGTGCCAGCAGTTTACTCGGTTCTGGGGCCAACGTCCTGACTTTC.

J is TRBJ1-4 and V is TRBV5-4; the D gene is possibly TRBD1 (6 bases). CDR1 and CDR2 (germline): SGHNT, YYREEE (reference sequence). Trimming shortened V by 4 bases and J by 5 bases, and 12 bases separated the two germline ends. CDR3 size: 14 residues. The CDR3 nucleotides are TGTGCCAGCAGCCCCGGGACAAGGAATGAAAAACTGTTTTTT. Its translation: CASSPGTRNEKLFF.

This clone was seen a few times. The chain combines TRBV27 with TRBJ1-2; TRBD1 aligns across 8 bases. With V trimmed by 1 base and J by 7 bases, 11 bases remained unmatched. CDR3 length equals 16 residues. The germline V gene has CDR1 MNHEY and CDR2 SMNVEV (reference sequence). Written as DNA, the CDR3 is TGTGCCAGCAGTTTATTGGCAGGGGGCGCGTTTGGTGGCTACACCTTC. This translates into CASSLLAGGAFGGYTF.

The chain couples TRBV5-6 to TRBJ1-4; tentative D call: TRBD1 (6 bases). The CDR3 is 14 residues long. CDR1 is SGHDT, CDR2 YYEEEE, per germline. Deletions cut 0 bases from V and 8 bases from J, with 11 bases between. Written as DNA, the CDR3 is TGTGCCAGCAGCTTGGGACCGGGGGCGGAAAAACTGTTTTTT. Translated, it gives CASSLGPGAEKLFF.

The V call is TRBV18, the J call TRBJ2-2; D remains ambiguous. CDR1 and CDR2 (germline): KGHSH, LQKENI. The CDR3 runs 12 residues. Trimming took off 2 bases at V and 2 bases at J, with 0 bases between the two ends. The CDR3 is CASSPNTGELFF. The CDR3 DNA reads TGTGCCAGCTCACCAAACACCGGGGAGCTGTTTTTT.

The rearrangement joins TRBV5-4 to TRBJ2-5, with 10 bases aligning to TRBD2. This CDR3 spans 15 amino acids. In germline, CDR1 is SGHNT, CDR2 YYREEE (reference sequence). J gave up 2 bases and V 4 bases, and 5 bases lay outside the gene matches. CDR3: CASSGGLAVQETQYF. The DNA of the CDR3 is TGTGCCAGCAGCGGAGGACTAGCGGTACAAGAGACCCAGTACTTC.

In DNA, the CDR3 is TGTGCCTCATCCCTTCCTGGGACTAATCAGCCCCAGCATTTT. Translated: CASSLPGTNQPQHF. The chain is built from TRBV10-3 and TRBJ1-5; D might be TRBD1 (5 bases). V lost 11 bases to trimming and J lost 4 bases, with 18 bases between them. The germline V gene encodes CDR1 ENHRY and CDR2 SYGVKD. The CDR3 is 14 amino acids.

This clone was seen only a few times. CDR3 loop: CASSYAPTGSQYF. The CDR3 nucleotides read TGTGCCAGCAGTTACGCGCCGACTGGTTCCCAGTACTTC. The chain links TRBV6-5 to TRBJ2-7; no reliable D call. Germline V lookup: CDR1 MNHEY, CDR2 SVGAGI. This CDR3 is 13 amino acids long. Between the trimmed V and J ends, which lost 2 bases and 10 bases, there was a span of 15 bases.

The chain combines TRBV11-1 with TRBJ1-3; D gene ambiguous. Germline assignment: CDR1 SGHAT and CDR2 FQDESV (reference sequence). The CDR3 contains 16 residues. V dropped 5 bases and J dropped 0 bases, with 14 bases sitting between them. The CDR3 reads CASSLSNVFSGNTIYF. For the CDR3, the DNA is TGTGCCAGCAGCCTATCGAACGTCTTCTCTGGAAACACCATATATTTT.

The V call is TRBV9, the J call TRBJ1-4, with D possibly being TRBD1 (5 bases). Germline CDR1 is SGDLS and CDR2 is YYNGEE. The CDR3 spans 14 residues. The V gene lost 0 bases and the J gene lost 10 bases, with 13 bases spanning the gap. The CDR3 bases are TGTGCCAGCAGCGTAGGGGGCGGGGTCGGAAAACTGTTTTTT. As protein: CASSVGGGVGKLFF.

This chain uses TRBV7-2 with TRBJ1-1; the match to TRBD1 covers 7 bases. Germline-derived CDR1 and CDR2 are SGHTA and FQGNSA. The CDR3 spans 13 residues. J lost 4 bases, V lost 7 bases, and 6 bases had no gene match. CDR3 bases: TGTGCCAGCACCCGGAGGGACAGCACTGAAGCTTTCTTT. Translation: CASTRRDSTEAFF.

The chain combines TRBV5-4 with TRBJ1-1, with D unresolved. In germline, CDR1 is SGHNT, CDR2 YYREEE (reference sequence). The V and J ends lost 4 bases and 6 bases respectively, with 16 bases between them. There are 14 residues in the CDR3. CDR3 coding DNA: TGTGCCAGCAGCACCACTTTGGGTGGGGCTGAAGCTTTCTTT. This sequence encodes CASSTTLGGAEAFF.

The chain uses TRBV28 and TRBJ2-3; 8 bases line up with TRBD2. Trimming at V came to 6 bases and at J to 4 bases, leaving 6 bases not matched to a gene. Germline CDR1 reads MDHEN; CDR2 reads SYDVKM. This CDR3 is 14 amino acids long. CDR3 loop: CASRAGGPSDTQYF. The CDR3, as DNA: TGTGCCAGCAGGGCGGGAGGTCCCTCAGATACGCAGTATTTT.

This chain uses TRBV21-1 with TRBJ1-2; the DNA was not compared with TRBD1, the D call given in the table. TRBV21-1 counts as a pseudogene. The CDR3 has 15 amino acids. The CDR3 reads CASSKVRQGYYGYTF. DNA for the CDR3: TGTGCCAGCAGCAAAGTCAGGCAGGGCTACTATGGCTACACCTTC.

This chain uses TRBV3-1 (or the pseudogene TRBV3-2) with TRBJ2-1, with a possible D match to TRBD2 (7 bases). V was trimmed by 2 bases and J by 8 bases, leaving 22 bases between them. The CDR3 is made up of 17 amino acids. Germline CDR1 is LGHDT and CDR2 is YNNKEL (reference sequence). The CDR3 is CASSQLKGGRALDEQFF. CDR3 in DNA: TGTGCCAGCAGCCAACTAAAGGGGGGGAGGGCCCTCGATGAGCAGTTCTTC.

CDR3 region: CASTSSGRFSSYNEQFF. Here the CDR3 DNA reads TGTGCCAGCACCTCCAGCGGGAGATTTAGTTCCTACAATGAGCAGTTCTTC. The genes are TRBV27 and TRBJ2-1; 8 positions match TRBD2. Germline lookup yields CDR1 MNHEY and CDR2 SMNVEV (reference sequence). V dropped 7 bases and J dropped 1; count of bases not matched to a gene: 12. This CDR3 comprises 17 residues.

The chain couples TRBV28 to TRBJ1-5; no reliable D call. Germline V lookup: CDR1 MDHEN, CDR2 SYDVKM. This CDR3 region has 13 residues. The V end was cut by 1 base, the J end by 5 bases, with 6 bases between. The CDR3, as DNA: TGTGCCAGCAGTTTATTCCGGGATCAGCCCCAGCATTTT. Protein sequence: CASSLFRDQPQHF.

The sample holds one count of this clone. J is TRBJ2-2 and V is TRBV30, with 7 bases fitting TRBD2. The CDR3 has 13 amino acids. Germline V gene data show CDR1 as GTSNPN and CDR2 as SVGIG (reference sequence). The trim removed 3 bases at V and 7 bases at J, leaving 5 bases unmatched. The CDR3 protein is CAWSASGFGELFF. CDR3 sequence (DNA): TGTGCCTGGAGCGCTAGCGGATTCGGGGAGCTGTTTTTT.

V usage is TRBV2 and J usage is TRBJ1-1; no clear D. The CDR3 covers 14 residues. Germline V gene sequence: CDR1 SNHLY, CDR2 FYNNEI. V lost 3 bases, J lost 0 bases, and 8 bases lay in between. The CDR3, as DNA: TGTGCCAGCAGTGACGACGGGGTGAACACTGAAGCTTTCTTT. This gives the protein CASSDDGVNTEAFF.

The CDR3 region is CASSLEGGSNQPQHF. For the CDR3, the DNA is TGTGCCAGCAGCTTAGAGGGCGGGAGCAATCAGCCCCAGCATTTT. This rearrangement joins TRBV7-9 to TRBJ1-5; the D is unclear. Germline V gives CDR1 SEHNR, CDR2 FQNEAQ (reference sequence). Trimming stripped 1 base from V and 1 base from J, with 8 bases between. The CDR3 extends over 15 amino acids.

The chain carries TRBV5-4 and TRBJ2-1, with 13 bases fitting TRBD2. CDR1 SGHNT and CDR2 YYREEE come from the germline V gene (reference sequence). This CDR3 has 19 residues. Losses at the gene ends were 4 bases for V and 0 bases for J; bases not matched to a gene: 10. CDR3 sequence reads: CASSTGGLAGDFSYNEQFF. The CDR3 nucleotides read TGTGCCAGCAGCACTGGCGGACTAGCGGGAGATTTCTCCTACAATGAGCAGTTCTTC. The variable domain in full, completed from reference TRBV5-4 and TRBJ2-1, reads ETGVTQSPTHLIKTRGQQVTLRCSSQSGHNTVSWYQQALGQGPQFIFQYYREEENGRGNFPPRFSGLQFPNYSSELNVNALELDDSALYLCASSTGGLAGDFSYNEQFFGPGTRLTVL.

The V and J genes are TRBV6-5 and TRBJ1-1, with D perhaps TRBD1 (5 bases). Germline CDR1 MNHEY, CDR2 SVGAGI. Trimming cost V 5 bases and J 5 bases, with 18 bases left between them. This CDR3 comprises 15 residues. This chain's CDR3 is CASSNVKVGGTEAFF. CDR3 sequence (DNA): TGTGCCAGCAGTAACGTGAAAGTCGGGGGGACTGAAGCTTTCTTT.

In this sample, this clone turned up once. V gene TRBV4-3 combines with J gene TRBJ2-7, with D hard to call. Between the trimmed V and J ends, which lost 1 base and 4 bases, there was a span of 8 bases. Germline V gene data show CDR1 as LGHNA and CDR2 as YSLEER. The CDR3 has 13 residues. Written as DNA, the CDR3 is TGCGCCAGCAGCCAAGCGCCCCTGTACGAGCAGTACTTC. Protein product: CASSQAPLYEQYF.

V gene TRBV10-2 combines with J gene TRBJ1-1; 8 positions agree with TRBD1. V dropped 7 bases and J dropped 1; count of bases not matched to a gene: 8. This CDR3 has 15 residues. The V gene's germline CDR1 is WSHSY and CDR2 SAAADI. The CDR3 sequence is CASIKAGGENTEAFF. DNA of the CDR3: TGCGCCAGCATAAAGGCAGGGGGCGAGAACACTGAAGCTTTCTTT.